The 6 T cell receptor beta chains given below trace back to one sample, sequenced in a study of OX40 agonist ivuxolimab in advanced cancers. Only in-frame clones appear in the TCRdb table, and some are missing; sequencing was by immunoSEQ multiplex PCR. The sample includes some 110,000 clones, approximately 90% of them seen just once. The sequences come from CD4+ or CD8+ T cells sorted from blood, collected in a trial of the OX40 agonist ivuxolimab. The receptors come from an adult with an advanced solid tumor such as melanoma, head and neck, liver or kidney cancer.

The chain joins TRBV21-1 to TRBJ2-5; the D call of TRBD2 is as the table states it, not checked on the DNA. Gene TRBJ2-7 matches the end of the DNA better, so the J call may be wrong. TRBV21-1 represents a pseudogene. This CDR3 contains 12 residues. The CDR3 spells CASNAITYEQYF. CDR3 DNA sequence: TGTGCCAGTAATGCTATCACCTACGAGCAGTACTTC.

As DNA, the CDR3 is TGTGTCACTGGGGACAGGCTTATGAACACTGAAGCTTTCTTT. Translating gives CVTGDRLMNTEAFF. The V and J genes are TRBV28 and TRBJ1-1; TRBD1 matches 8 bases. This CDR3 region has 14 residues. Germline assignment: CDR1 MDHEN and CDR2 SYDVKM.

V gene TRBV28 combines with J gene TRBJ1-1; no reliable D call. Germline assignment: CDR1 MDHEN and CDR2 SYDVKM. Trimming shortened V by 5 bases and J by 0 bases, and 13 bases separated the two germline ends. This CDR3 comprises 15 residues. CDR3 sequence reads: CASSETLGMNTEAFF. Here the CDR3 DNA reads TGTGCCAGCAGTGAGACGTTGGGGATGAACACTGAAGCTTTCTTT. Together with reference TRBV28 and TRBJ1-1, the CDR3 gives the full variable domain: DVKVTQSSRYLVKRTGEKVFLECVQDMDHENMFWYRQDPGLGLRLIYFSYDVKMKEKGDIPEGYSVSREKKERFSLILESASTNQTSMYLCASSETLGMNTEAFFGQGTRLTVV.

This clone occurred once. This rearrangement joins TRBV7-2 to TRBJ1-2; no definite D call. The V end lost 1 base, the J end lost 3 bases, and 9 bases lay between the germline ends. The germline CDR1 and CDR2 sequences are SGHTA and FQGNSA. This CDR3 region has 14 residues. CDR3 in DNA: TGTGCCAGCAGCTTAGATGGGAGGGACTATGGCTACACCTTC. It codes for CASSLDGRDYGYTF.

This clone was seen once. The gene calls are TRBV10-2 and TRBJ2-6; tentatively, D is TRBD1 (5 bases). Germline assignment: CDR1 WSHSY and CDR2 SAAADI. With 4 bases removed from V and 4 bases from J, the gap between germline ends came to 11 bases. The CDR3 has 15 residues. The CDR3 protein is CASSASGLGANVLTF. The DNA for the CDR3 is TGCGCCAGCAGTGCCTCAGGGCTGGGGGCCAACGTCCTGACTTTC.

This clone has a single count. This chain links TRBV6-6 with TRBJ1-1; D gene unclear. The CDR3 totals 11 residues. V dropped 6 bases and J dropped 7 bases, with 9 bases sitting between them. Germline loops: CDR1 MNHNY, CDR2 SVGAGI (reference sequence). CDR3 coding DNA: TGTGCCAGCAGCGAGGGCGGTGAAGCTTTCTTT. Translated, it gives CASSEGGEAFF.